These 9 T cell receptor beta chains were all obtained from the same sample, sequenced in a study of cytomegalovirus exposure and HLA in healthy donors. Primers included in the PCR were 60 Vbeta and 13 Jbeta primers. Assay: immunoSEQ multiplex PCR; the TCRdb copy retains only in-frame clones and omits some. The sample gives some 120,000 clones, approximately 81% of which show up once; 3% to 4% is in the top ten. The sequenced sample was PBMCs. These receptors came from a woman in her 30s in good health and CMV-seronegative.

The chain joins TRBV27 to TRBJ2-7; 12 bases line up with TRBD1. Germline lookup yields CDR1 MNHEY and CDR2 SMNVEV (reference sequence). There are 15 residues in the CDR3. The ends lost 3 bases at V and 4 bases at J; junction bases unmatched: 4. Here the CDR3 reads CASSLGTGGRYEQYF. Written as DNA, the CDR3 is TGTGCCAGCAGTTTGGGGACAGGGGGCCGGTACGAGCAGTACTTC.

The rearrangement links TRBV6-1 to TRBJ1-5, with unresolved D. The CDR3 contains 15 residues. V was pared by 2 bases and J by 7 bases, with 15 bases between. CDR1 is MNHNS and CDR2 is SASEGT in the germline V gene. DNA for the CDR3: TGTGCCAGCAGTGAAACCTATGATCCGGGGCAGCCCCAGCATTTT. Translation gives CASSETYDPGQPQHF.

This chain connects TRBV7-2 to TRBJ2-7; 11 bases align to TRBD1. The CDR3 is made up of 17 amino acids. CDR1 SGHTA and CDR2 FQGNSA come from the germline V gene. With 6 bases clipped from V and 4 bases from J, the junction kept 14 bases outside the gene matches. The CDR3 loop reads CASSTIRTGGIEYEQYF. The CDR3 coding sequence is TGTGCCAGCAGTACTATTCGGACAGGGGGCATAGAGTACGAGCAGTACTTC.

The genes are TRBV18 and TRBJ2-2, with 10 bases matching TRBD2. This CDR3 has 21 amino acids. V was clipped by 3 bases and J by 5 bases; unmatched bases: 21. CDR1 is KGHSH and CDR2 is LQKENI in the germline V gene. CDR3 residues: CASSPPGTAGLAGAGTGELFF. DNA for the CDR3: TGTGCCAGCTCACCGCCAGGGACAGCCGGGCTAGCGGGAGCTGGGACCGGGGAGCTGTTTTTT.

The J gene is TRBJ2-7, the V gene TRBV5-6, with 10 bases matching TRBD2. With V trimmed by 0 bases and J by 6 bases, 6 bases remained unmatched. From germline, CDR1 is SGHDT and CDR2 YYEEEE. The CDR3 has 15 residues. The CDR3 sequence is CASSLELAGVGEQYF. In DNA form, the CDR3 reads TGTGCCAGCAGCTTGGAGCTAGCGGGAGTTGGCGAGCAGTACTTC. The full variable domain, in which reference TRBV5-6 and TRBJ2-7 provide the parts outside the CDR3, is DAGVTQSPTHLIKTRGQQVTLRCSPKSGHDTVSWYQQALGQGPQFIFQYYEEEERQRGNFPDRFSGHQFPNYSSELNVNALLLGDSALYLCASSLELAGVGEQYFGPGTRLTVT.

This clone was detected only a few times. The chain combines TRBV7-8 with TRBJ2-1; D might be TRBD1 (6 bases). Trimming took 7 bases from V and 5 from J, leaving 18 bases between them. The CDR3 covers 15 residues. Germline V lookup: CDR1 SGHVS, CDR2 FQNEAQ. The CDR3 region is CASTLQGMDHNEQFF. The CDR3 bases are TGTGCCAGCACCCTCCAGGGGATGGACCACAATGAGCAGTTCTTC.

Worth noting for this clone: Other DNA sequences from this sample encode an identical CDR3 as well. The V gene is TRBV19, the J gene TRBJ2-7, with D possibly being TRBD1 (5 bases). The CDR3 contains 14 residues. Germline assignment: CDR1 LNHDA and CDR2 SQIVND (reference sequence). V gave up 1 base and J gave up 0 bases, with 7 bases separating them. The CDR3 loop is CASSIGGSSYEQYF. CDR3 nucleotide sequence: TGTGCCAGTAGTATAGGGGGCAGCTCCTACGAGCAGTACTTC.

The chain employs TRBV6-1 and TRBJ1-6, with D possibly being TRBD1 (5 bases). V was cut by 2 bases and J by 7 bases, with 9 bases left in between. The CDR3 runs 14 residues. Germline CDR1 and CDR2: MNHNS and SASEGT. CDR3 residues: CASSELDRNSPLHF. CDR3 nucleotides: TGTGCCAGCAGTGAACTTGACAGAAATTCACCCCTCCACTTT.

In its sample, this clone was seen a few times. CDR3 amino acids: CASSPVNSPEQYF. CDR3 in DNA: TGTGCCAGCTCACCTGTAAACAGCCCCGAGCAGTACTTC. The rearrangement joins TRBV18 to TRBJ2-7; no clear D. The germline V gene has CDR1 KGHSH and CDR2 LQKENI. The CDR3 spans 13 residues. V gave up 3 bases and J gave up 6 bases, with 12 bases separating them.